The next 25 T cell receptor beta chains were all read from a single sample in a study of T cells after yellow fever vaccination. TCRdb independently ran MiXCR on the 5' RACE reads; one entry per CDR3 protein. The data contain around 46,000 distinct CDR3 sequences, 7.4% of them singletons. The material was CD8+ T cells sorted from PBMCs, obtained approximately 16 days after the first yellow fever vaccination. The receptors originated from a man aged 18 to 35 who received the YFV17D yellow fever vaccine.

The table lists this clonotype with many counts. The chain employs TRBV6-2 or TRBV6-3 and TRBJ2-1, with 7 nucleotides matching TRBD1. Trimming removed 10 bases from V and 1 base from J; junction bases left unmatched: 10. Germline CDR1 is MNHEY and CDR2 is SVGEGT. The CDR3 length is 15 residues. The CDR3 nucleotides are TGTGCCACCCTCCCGGACAGGCGATCCTACAATGAGCAGTTCTTC. Amino acids: CATLPDRRSYNEQFF.

The table lists this clonotype with many counts. The genes are TRBV7-6 and TRBJ2-1; 8 bases fit TRBD2. After removal of 2 bases from V and 2 bases from J, the junction contained 2 bases not matched to a gene. CDR1 and CDR2 from the germline V gene are SGHVS and FNYEAQ. The CDR3 contains 15 residues. The CDR3 region is CASSLREGAYNEQFF. The CDR3 nucleotides are TGTGCCAGCAGCTTACGGGAGGGGGCCTACAATGAGCAGTTCTTC.

As to this clonotype: A much larger clone differs from this one at a single base, so this may be a read error. DNA of the CDR3: TGTGCCGGATGGACAGGGGCCGGACAAGAGACCCAGAACTTC. As protein: CAGWTGAGQETQNF. The chain links TRBV6-2 or TRBV6-3 to TRBJ2-5; 9 nucleotides align to TRBD1. Germline V gene sequence: CDR1 MNHEY, CDR2 SVGEGT. The CDR3 sequence is 14 residues long.

This clonotype came up many times. This chain joins TRBV12-3 or TRBV12-4 and TRBJ2-3; D remains unclear. The CDR3 sequence is 12 residues long. Trimming took 6 bases from V and 6 from J, leaving 10 bases between them. The CDR3 sequence: CASRRPGDTQYF. As DNA, the CDR3 is TGTGCCAGCAGGCGACCTGGCGATACGCAGTATTTT.

The chain uses TRBV5-1 and TRBJ1-6; D is perhaps TRBD1 (6 bases). The CDR3 loop spans 14 amino acids. Trimming left V 2 bases short and J 9 bases short, with 12 bases between. CDR1 and CDR2 from the germline V gene are SGHRS and YFSETQ. As DNA, the CDR3 is TGCGCCAGCAGCTTCCAGGGGTCGGGTTCACCCCTCCACTTT. It specifies CASSFQGSGSPLHF.

This clonotype appeared many times. The J gene is TRBJ1-2, the V gene TRBV4-3, with D unresolved. The CDR3 is 14 residues long. CDR1 and CDR2 (germline): LGHNA, YSLEER. Trimming stripped 1 base from V and 1 base from J, with 7 bases between. The CDR3, as DNA: TGCGCCAGCAGCCAAGTAGCCAGTAACTATGGCTACACCTTC. Translating it yields CASSQVASNYGYTF.

This clonotype was counted at least ten times. V and J are TRBV3-1 and TRBJ1-2; TRBD1 matches 9 bases. This CDR3 region has 16 residues. V lost 1 base, J lost 0 bases, and 3 bases stayed unmatched. CDR1 is LGHDT and CDR2 is YNNKEL in the germline V gene (reference sequence). The CDR3 DNA reads as TGTGCCAGCAGCCAAGTTTGGGACAGGGCTAACTATGGCTACACCTTC. It is translated as CASSQVWDRANYGYTF.

This clonotype was recorded many times. V usage is TRBV4-2 and J usage is TRBJ2-5; D may be TRBD2 (5 bases). This CDR3 contains 12 residues. Germline CDR1 is LGHNA and CDR2 is YNFKEQ. Trimming shortened V by 5 bases and J by 5 bases, and 9 bases separated the two germline ends. As DNA, the CDR3 is TGTGCCAGCAGCTCGCGAGGGGAGACCCAGTACTTC. Translation: CASSSRGETQYF.

Ten or more counts support this clonotype. The chain joins TRBV12-3 or TRBV12-4 to TRBJ2-1; 7 nucleotides match TRBD2. V was clipped by 7 bases and J by 0 bases; unmatched bases: 9. This CDR3 has 16 amino acids. This CDR3 is CASTLTSPSSYNEQFF. CDR3 DNA: TGTGCCAGCACCCTGACTAGCCCCAGCTCCTACAATGAGCAGTTCTTC.

This clonotype occurred many times. The chain uses TRBV11-2 and TRBJ2-5, with D unclear. There are 15 residues in the CDR3. In germline, CDR1 is SGHAT, CDR2 FQNNGV. V was clipped by 4 bases and J by 2 bases, with 14 bases between them. The CDR3 here is CASSSARGDQETQYF. In DNA, the CDR3 is TGTGCCAGCAGCTCGGCTCGAGGCGATCAAGAGACCCAGTACTTC.

Worth noting for this clonotype: This could be a read error, since a much larger clone is one nucleotide away. The V and J genes are TRBV6-4 and TRBJ2-3; no definite D call. Germline CDR1 is MRHNA and CDR2 is SNTAGT. This CDR3 region has 12 residues. V was clipped by 7 bases and J by 5 bases, with 10 bases between them. DNA of the CDR3: TGTGCCAGCAATGAATATGGAGATACGCAGTATTTT. It yields the protein CASNEYGDTQYF.

Remarks on this clonotype: This may stem from a read error, because a much larger clone lies one nucleotide away. The chain joins TRBV4-2 to TRBJ2-2; D is unresolved. Germline CDR1 LGHNA, CDR2 YNFKEQ. This CDR3 has 16 amino acids. The CDR3 DNA reads as TGTGGCAGCAGCCAAGATCTGGAGTCGGGCACCGGGGAGCTGTTTTTT. This codes for CGSSQDLESGTGELFF.

This clonotype was detected many times. The V and J genes are TRBV28 and TRBJ2-2; TRBD1 matches at 7 bases. Germline loops: CDR1 MDHEN, CDR2 SYDVKM. V was clipped by 5 bases and J by 3 bases; unmatched bases: 3. The CDR3 extends over 14 amino acids. CDR3 amino acids: CASSITGDTGELFF. The CDR3 DNA sequence: TGTGCCAGCAGTATTACAGGGGACACCGGGGAGCTGTTTTTT.

This chain links TRBV19 with TRBJ2-1, with D possibly being TRBD1 (5 bases). V lost 5 bases and J lost 4, with 9 bases in between. CDR1 is LNHDA, CDR2 SQIVND, per germline (reference sequence). The CDR3 is made up of 13 amino acids. The CDR3 sequence is CASSSDSYNEQFF. CDR3 in DNA: TGTGCCAGTAGTTCCGACAGTTACAATGAGCAGTTCTTC.

The sample holds many counts of this clonotype. J is TRBJ2-3 and V is TRBV29-1; no clear D. V dropped 4 bases and J dropped 2 bases, with 10 bases sitting between them. Looked up from germline, CDR1 is SQVTM and CDR2 is ANQGSEA. The CDR3 spans 13 residues. CDR3 amino acids: CSVVTGSTDTQYF. CDR3 bases: TGCAGCGTTGTGACCGGGTCCACAGATACGCAGTATTTT.

Worth noting for this clonotype: Being one base from a much bigger clone, this may be a read error. V is TRBV12-3 or TRBV12-4 and J is TRBJ1-2, with D perhaps TRBD1 (5 bases). This CDR3 comprises 13 residues. The V end was cut by 7 bases, the J end by 8 bases, with 17 bases between. CDR3 in amino acids: CASTLIQGAGYTF. The CDR3, as DNA: TGTGCCAGCACCCTAATTCAGGGAGCGGGCTACACCTTC.

This clonotype was seen at least ten times. The CDR3 protein is CASSYSILGGTDTQYF. CDR3 DNA sequence: TGTGCCAGCAGTTACTCGATATTGGGGGGCACAGATACGCAGTATTTT. The chain joins TRBV6-5 to TRBJ2-3; D is tentatively TRBD1 or TRBD2 (5 bases each). This CDR3 region has 16 residues. The germline CDR1 and CDR2 sequences are MNHEY and SVGAGI. V was clipped by 0 bases and J by 1 base, with 11 bases between them.

This clonotype was observed many times. The chain employs TRBV18 and TRBJ2-3; maybe TRBD1 (5 bases). This CDR3 contains 15 residues. Germline loops: CDR1 KGHSH, CDR2 LQKENI. V lost 6 bases and J 0 bases, leaving 13 bases between the germline ends. The CDR3 DNA reads TGTGCCAGCTCCCCTAGGACACCGAGCACAGATACGCAGTATTTT. This encodes CASSPRTPSTDTQYF.

This clonotype was recorded at least ten times. The genes are TRBV6-5 and TRBJ2-3; 8 nucleotides match TRBD2. The length of the CDR3 is 13 residues. V gave up 6 bases and J gave up 6 bases; unmatched junction bases: 5. From germline, CDR1 is MNHEY and CDR2 SVGAGI. The CDR3 region is CASSPSGGDTQYF. CDR3 coding DNA: TGTGCCAGCAGCCCCTCGGGGGGGGATACGCAGTATTTT.

This clonotype was picked up a small number of times. The J gene is TRBJ2-5, the V gene TRBV5-1; the match to TRBD1 covers 8 bases. The V segment lost 2 bases and the J segment 5 bases; nucleotides outside the gene matches: 5. Germline CDR1 is SGHRS and CDR2 is YFSETQ. The CDR3 is 14 amino acids. As DNA, the CDR3 is TGCGCCAGCAGCTTACGGACAGGGAGGGAGACCCAGTACTTC. As protein: CASSLRTGRETQYF.

This clonotype was observed at least ten times. This chain uses TRBV6-6 with TRBJ1-1; D gene uncertain. The CDR3 runs 12 residues. The V gene's germline CDR1 is MNHNY and CDR2 SVGAGI (reference sequence). Trimming took 9 bases from V and 2 from J, leaving 10 bases between them. CDR3: CASATENTEAFF. The DNA of the CDR3 is TGTGCCAGTGCGACGGAAAACACTGAAGCTTTCTTT.

This clonotype has a count of ten or more. The chain links TRBV4-3 to TRBJ2-5; 9 positions agree with TRBD1. Germline V gene data show CDR1 as LGHNA and CDR2 as YSLEER. J was trimmed by 3 bases and V by 0 bases; bases with no gene match: 8. The CDR3 runs 17 residues. CDR3 loop: CASSQESLRTGEETQYF. CDR3 sequence (DNA): TGCGCCAGCAGCCAAGAATCGCTCCGGACAGGGGAAGAGACCCAGTACTTC.

This clonotype was seen ten or more times. The J gene is TRBJ2-1, the V gene TRBV7-2; D is undetermined. The CDR3 is 14 residues long. CDR1 and CDR2 from the germline V gene are SGHTA and FQGNSA. Trimming shortened V by 5 bases and J by 7 bases, and 15 bases separated the two germline ends. CDR3 in amino acids: CASSRTDGRNEQFF. The DNA of the CDR3 is TGTGCCAGCAGCCGCACGGACGGTAGGAATGAGCAGTTCTTC. Full variable domain (missing parts from reference TRBV7-2 and TRBJ2-1): GAGVSQSPSNKVTEKGKDVELRCDPISGHTALYWYRQSLGQGLEFLIYFQGNSAPDKSGLPSDRFSAERTGGSVSTLTIQRTQQEDSAVYLCASSRTDGRNEQFFGPGTRLTVL.

The chain joins TRBV27 to TRBJ2-7; a weak D match, TRBD2 (6 bases). CDR1 and CDR2 from the germline V gene are MNHEY and SMNVEV (reference sequence). The V end was cut by 5 bases, the J end by 6 bases, with 20 bases between. The CDR3 has 15 residues. CDR3: CASSLAGPFDSEQYV. The CDR3 DNA is TGTGCCAGCAGTCTCGCGGGACCCTTCGATTCCGAGCAGTACGTC.

This clonotype occurred many times. V usage is TRBV11-2 and J usage is TRBJ2-4; D gene ambiguous. CDR3 size: 15 residues. Trimming stripped 1 base from V and 4 bases from J, with 11 bases between. Germline CDR1 reads SGHAT; CDR2 reads FQNNGV. The CDR3 DNA sequence: TGTGCCAGCAGCTTAGCCCCACAGATAAAAAACATTCAGTACTTC. Its protein is CASSLAPQIKNIQYF.